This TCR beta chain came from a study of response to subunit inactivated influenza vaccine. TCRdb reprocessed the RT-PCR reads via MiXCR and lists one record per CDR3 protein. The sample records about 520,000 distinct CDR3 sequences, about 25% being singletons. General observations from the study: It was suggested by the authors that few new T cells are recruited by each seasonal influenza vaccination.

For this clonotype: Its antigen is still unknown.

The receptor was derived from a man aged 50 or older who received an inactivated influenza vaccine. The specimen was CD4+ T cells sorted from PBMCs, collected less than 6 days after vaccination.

The CDR3 loop reads CASSQQLRTYEQYF. CDR3 sequence (DNA): TGTGCCAGCAGCCAACAACTAAGAACCTACGAGCAGTACTTC. The chain recombines TRBV21-1 with TRBJ2-7. TRBV21-1 is a recognized pseudogene. CDR3 length: 14 residues.